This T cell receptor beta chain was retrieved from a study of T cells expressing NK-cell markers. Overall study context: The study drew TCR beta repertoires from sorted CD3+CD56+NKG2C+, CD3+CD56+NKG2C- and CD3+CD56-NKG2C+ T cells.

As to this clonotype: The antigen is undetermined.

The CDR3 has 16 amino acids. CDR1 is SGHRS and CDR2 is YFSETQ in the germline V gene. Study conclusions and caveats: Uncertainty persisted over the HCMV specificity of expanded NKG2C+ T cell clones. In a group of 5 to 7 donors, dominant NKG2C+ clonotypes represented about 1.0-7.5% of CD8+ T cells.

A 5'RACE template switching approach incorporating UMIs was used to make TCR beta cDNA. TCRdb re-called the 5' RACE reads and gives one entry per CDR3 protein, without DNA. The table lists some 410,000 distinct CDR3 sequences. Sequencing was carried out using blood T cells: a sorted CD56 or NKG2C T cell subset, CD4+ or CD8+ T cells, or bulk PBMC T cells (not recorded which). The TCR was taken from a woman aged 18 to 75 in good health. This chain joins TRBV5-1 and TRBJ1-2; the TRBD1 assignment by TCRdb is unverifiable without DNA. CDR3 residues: CASSLELSGEQYGYTF.